The source of this TCR beta chain is a study of blood T cell repertoires in COVID-19. For the study at large: The United States, Italy and Spain provided the acute and convalescent COVID-19 samples. In each case, the material was cDNA or gDNA derived from T cells, B-cell-depleted T cells, or PBMCs.

The table lists this clone with a few counts. Original methodology: Amplifying reference gene primers gave estimates of nucleated cell counts. Assay used: immunoSEQ multiplex PCR; TCRdb lists only in-frame clones, some missing. V and J calls and clone size come straight from that table; D and trimming were deduced from the DNA. The data contain about 40,000 clones, about 80% of them singletons. The V and J ends lost 3 bases and 3 bases, in that order; junction bases with no gene match: 1. This CDR3 has 13 amino acids. The receptor's source is a human donor with acute or convalescent COVID-19. The donor label of this sample is uncertain. The source material was peripheral blood. The genes are TRBV12-3 or TRBV12-4 and TRBJ1-1, with 7 bases matching TRBD1. The CDR3 nucleotides read TGTGCCAGCAGTTTGGACAGGTACACTGAAGCTTTCTTT. This sequence encodes CASSLDRYTEAFF.